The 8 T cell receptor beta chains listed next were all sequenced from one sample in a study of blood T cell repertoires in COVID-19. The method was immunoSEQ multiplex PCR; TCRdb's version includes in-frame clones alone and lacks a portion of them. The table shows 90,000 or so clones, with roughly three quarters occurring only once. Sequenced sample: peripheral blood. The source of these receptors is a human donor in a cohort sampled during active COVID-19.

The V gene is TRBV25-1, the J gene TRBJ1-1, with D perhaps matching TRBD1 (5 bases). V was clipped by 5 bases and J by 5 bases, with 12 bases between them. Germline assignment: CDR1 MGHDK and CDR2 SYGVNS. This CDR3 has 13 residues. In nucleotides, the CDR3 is TGTGCCAGCAGTTTGGGTCCAGGGACTGAAGCTTTCTTT. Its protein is CASSLGPGTEAFF.

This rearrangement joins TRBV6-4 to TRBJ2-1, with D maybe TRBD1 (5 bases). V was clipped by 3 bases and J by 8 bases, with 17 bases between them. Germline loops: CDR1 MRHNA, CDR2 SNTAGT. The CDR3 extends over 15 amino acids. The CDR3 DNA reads TGTGCCAGCAGTGAAGGTACAGATCTGGGGCATGAGCAGTTCTTC. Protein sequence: CASSEGTDLGHEQFF.

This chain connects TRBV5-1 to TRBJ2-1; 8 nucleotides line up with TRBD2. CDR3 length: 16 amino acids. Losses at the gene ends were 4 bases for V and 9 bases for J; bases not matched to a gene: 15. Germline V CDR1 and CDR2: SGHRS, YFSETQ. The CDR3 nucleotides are TGCGCCAGCAGCCCCACCGGGACTAGGGTGAGGGGTGAGCAGTTCTTC. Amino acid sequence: CASSPTGTRVRGEQFF. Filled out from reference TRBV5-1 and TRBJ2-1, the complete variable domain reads KAGVTQTPRYLIKTRGQQVTLSCSPISGHRSVSWYQQTPGQGLQFLFEYFSETQRNKGNFPGRFSGRQFSNSRSEMNVSTLELGDSALYLCASSPTGTRVRGEQFFGPGTRLTVL.

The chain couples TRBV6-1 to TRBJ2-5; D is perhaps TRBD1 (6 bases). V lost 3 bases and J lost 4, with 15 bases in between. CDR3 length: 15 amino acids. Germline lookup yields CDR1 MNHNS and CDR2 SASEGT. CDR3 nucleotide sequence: TGTGCCAGCAGTGATGGGACAACCGGGGCAGAGACCCAGTACTTC. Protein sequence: CASSDGTTGAETQYF.

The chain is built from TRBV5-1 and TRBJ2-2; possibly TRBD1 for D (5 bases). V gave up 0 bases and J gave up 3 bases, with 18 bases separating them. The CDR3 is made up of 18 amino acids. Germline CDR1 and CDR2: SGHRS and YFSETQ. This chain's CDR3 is CASSLGLDIWGHTGELFF. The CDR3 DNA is TGCGCCAGCAGCTTGGGTCTTGACATTTGGGGCCACACCGGGGAGCTGTTTTTT.

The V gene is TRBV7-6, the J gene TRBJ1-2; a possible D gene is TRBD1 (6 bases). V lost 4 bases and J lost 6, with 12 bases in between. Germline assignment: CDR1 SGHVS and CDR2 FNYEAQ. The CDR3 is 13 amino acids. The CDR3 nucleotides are TGTGCCAGCAGCTCGACGCAGGGGAATGGCTACACCTTC. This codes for CASSSTQGNGYTF.

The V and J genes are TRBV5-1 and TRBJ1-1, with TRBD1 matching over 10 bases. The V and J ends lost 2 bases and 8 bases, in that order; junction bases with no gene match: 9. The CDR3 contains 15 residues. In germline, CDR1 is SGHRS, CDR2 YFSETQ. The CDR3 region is CASSFSTGGASEAFF. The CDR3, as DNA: TGCGCCAGCAGCTTCTCGACAGGGGGCGCATCGGAAGCTTTCTTT.

This CDR3 reads CASSFGASGRQETQYF. CDR3 coding DNA: TGTGCCAGCAGCTTTGGGGCTAGCGGGAGACAAGAGACCCAGTACTTC. The chain has TRBV11-1 and TRBJ2-5; 10 nucleotides align to TRBD2. The V and J ends lost 3 bases and 2 bases, in that order; junction bases with no gene match: 6. Germline values: CDR1 SGHAT, CDR2 FQDESV (reference sequence). The CDR3 is 16 amino acids.